This T cell receptor beta chain was identified in a study of breast tumors, draining lymph nodes, adjacent tissues. This clonotype was counted at least ten times. Axillary draining lymph nodes of breast cancer patients supplied the node samples. The length of the CDR3 is 15 residues. Germline-derived CDR1 and CDR2 are SGHRS and YFSETQ. V was clipped by 3 bases and J by 2 bases; unmatched bases: 3. In TCRdb, the multiplex PCR reads were re-called with MiXCR into one record per CDR3 protein. The sample has approximately 150,000 distinct CDR3 sequences, approximately 32% seen once; the top ten hold 2% to 2.5%.

The sequenced material came from axillary lymph node tissue. The clonotype was recovered from a female donor with breast cancer. Some clones in this sample may be carry-over from other donors' samples. The V call is TRBV5-1, the J call TRBJ2-1, with 9 nucleotides matching TRBD1. In DNA, the CDR3 is TGCGCCAGCAGCTCGGGACAGGGCCCCTACAATGAGCAGTTCTTC. Its translation is CASSSGQGPYNEQFF.